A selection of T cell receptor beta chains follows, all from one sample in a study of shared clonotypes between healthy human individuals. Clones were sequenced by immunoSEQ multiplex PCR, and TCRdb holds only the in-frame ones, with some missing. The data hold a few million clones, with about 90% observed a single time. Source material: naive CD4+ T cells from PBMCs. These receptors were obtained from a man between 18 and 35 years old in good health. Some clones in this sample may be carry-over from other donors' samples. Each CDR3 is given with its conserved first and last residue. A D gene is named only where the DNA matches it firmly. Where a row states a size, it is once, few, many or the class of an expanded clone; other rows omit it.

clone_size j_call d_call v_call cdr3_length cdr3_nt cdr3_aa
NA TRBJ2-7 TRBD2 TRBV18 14 TGTGCCAGCTCACCTCCCGGGAGGGCCGGTGAGCAGTACTTC CASSPPGRAGEQYF
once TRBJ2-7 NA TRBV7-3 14 TGTGCCAGCAGCTTAAGTCCGGGAAGTAAGGAGCAGTACTTC CASSLSPGSKEQYF
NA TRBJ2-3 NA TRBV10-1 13 TGCGCCAGCAGTGCGTTGGGCACAGATACGCAGTATTTT CASSALGTDTQYF
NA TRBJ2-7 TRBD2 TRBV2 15 TGTGCCAGCAGTGTGTCGGCTAGCGGGACCCACGAGCAGTACTTC CASSVSASGTHEQYF
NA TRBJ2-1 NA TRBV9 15 TGTGCCAGCAGCGGAACCGGGACAAACTACAATGAGCAGTTCTTC CASSGTGTNYNEQFF
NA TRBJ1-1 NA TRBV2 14 TGTGCCAGCAACCAAGAAAGGGTTTCGGCTGAAGCTTTCTTT CASNQERVSAEAFF
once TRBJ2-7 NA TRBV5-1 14 TGCGCCAGCAGCTTGGGAGGCTCGATCTACGAGCAGTACTTC CASSLGGSIYEQYF
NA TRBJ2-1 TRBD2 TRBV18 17 TGTGCCAGCTCACTTCTTAGCGGGTCGAGCTCCTACAATGAGCAGTTCTTC CASSLLSGSSSYNEQFF
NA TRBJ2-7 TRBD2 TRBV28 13 TGTGCCAGCAGCCTAGCGGGGGACTACGAGCAGTACTTC CASSLAGDYEQYF
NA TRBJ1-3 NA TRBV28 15 TGTGCCAGCAGTTTGGCTGGCACTTCGGGAAACACCATATATTTT CASSLAGTSGNTIYF
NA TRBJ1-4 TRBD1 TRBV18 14 TGTGCCAGCTCTCGACAGGGGGCGGGTGAAAAACTGTTTTTT CASSRQGAGEKLFF
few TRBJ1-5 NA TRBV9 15 TGTGCCAGCAGCACTAGCCCCAATAGCAATCAGCCCCAGCATTTT CASSTSPNSNQPQHF
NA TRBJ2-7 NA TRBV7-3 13 TGTGCCAGCAGCTTAGGCAGGGACTACGAGCAGTACTTC CASSLGRDYEQYF
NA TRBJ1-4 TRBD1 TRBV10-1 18 TGCGCCAGCAGTGACGGGGACAGGAAAGGATCTAGCGATGAAAAACTGTTTTTT CASSDGDRKGSSDEKLFF
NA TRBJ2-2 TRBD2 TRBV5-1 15 TGCGCCAGCAGCTTGGCTAGCGGGAACACCGGGGAGCTGTTTTTT CASSLASGNTGELFF
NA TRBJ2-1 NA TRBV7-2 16 TGTGCCAGCAGCGTCAGGGCGTTGGTTTCCTACAATGAGCAGTTCTTC CASSVRALVSYNEQFF
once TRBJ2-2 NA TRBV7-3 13 TGTGCCAGCAGCTTAACTGGAGGCAGGGAGCTGTTTTTT CASSLTGGRELFF
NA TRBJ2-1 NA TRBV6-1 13 TGTGCCAGCAGTGAGAAATGGCGGGATGAGCAGTTCTTC CASSEKWRDEQFF
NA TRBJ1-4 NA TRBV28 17 TGTGCCAGCAGTCCCAATTTAGCGAGGGCAACTAATGAAAAACTGTTTTTT CASSPNLARATNEKLFF
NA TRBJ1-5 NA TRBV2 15 TGTGCCAGCAGGAAGGAGGGGAGAAGGGATCAGCCCCAGCATTTT CASRKEGRRDQPQHF
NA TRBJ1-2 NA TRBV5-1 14 TGCGCCAGCAGCTTGGGACAGCCCAACTATGGCTACACCTTC CASSLGQPNYGYTF
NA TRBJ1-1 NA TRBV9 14 TGTGCCAGCAGCGCAAGGACGGAGAACACTGAAGCTTTCTTT CASSARTENTEAFF
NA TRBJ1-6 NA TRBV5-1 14 TGCGCCAGCAGCTTACTGGTTGATAATTCACCCCTCCACTTT CASSLLVDNSPLHF
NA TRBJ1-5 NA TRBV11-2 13 TGTGCCAGCAGCTTAGAAGAGTTCGCGCCCCAGCATTTT CASSLEEFAPQHF
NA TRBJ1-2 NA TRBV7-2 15 TGTGCCAGCAGCTTAGTTCGGCAGTCCTTCTATGGCTACACCTTC CASSLVRQSFYGYTF
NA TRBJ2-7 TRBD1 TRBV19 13 TGTGTCAGTAGTAGACAGGGCTTCTACGAGCAGTACTTC CVSSRQGFYEQYF
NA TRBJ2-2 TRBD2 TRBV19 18 TGTGCCAGTAGTTACAGACTAGCGGGAGCCTCGAACACCGGGGAGCTGTTTTTT CASSYRLAGASNTGELFF
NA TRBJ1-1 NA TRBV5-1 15 TGCGCCAGCAGCTTTACGACCCCCCGGGGGTCTGAAGCTTTCTTT CASSFTTPRGSEAFF
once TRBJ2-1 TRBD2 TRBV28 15 TGTGCCAGCAGCACTATAGCGGGAGGTAACAATGAGCAGTTCTTC CASSTIAGGNNEQFF
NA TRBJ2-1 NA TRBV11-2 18 TGTGCCAGCAGCTTAGGGGCGGGACCCCCCTCAGGCTTGTATGAGCAGTTCTTC CASSLGAGPPSGLYEQFF
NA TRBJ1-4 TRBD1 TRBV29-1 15 TGCAGCTTTCAATTTAACAGGGGAGGTCGTGAAAAACTGTTTTTT CSFQFNRGGREKLFF
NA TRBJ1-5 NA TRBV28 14 TGTGCCAGCAGTTCCGAGAATAGCAATCAGCCCCAGCATTTT CASSSENSNQPQHF
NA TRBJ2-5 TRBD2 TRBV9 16 TGTGCCAGCAGCTCTAGGACTAGCGGGAGGGAAGGGACCCAGTACTTC CASSSRTSGREGTQYF
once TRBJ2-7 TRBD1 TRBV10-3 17 TGTGCCATCAGTGTAAATCTGGGACAGGGCAATGTCTACGAGCAGTACTTC CAISVNLGQGNVYEQYF
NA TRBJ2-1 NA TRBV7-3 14 TGTGCCAGCAGCGACTTGGGAGGCTACAATGAGCAGTTCTTC CASSDLGGYNEQFF
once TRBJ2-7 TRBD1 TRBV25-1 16 TGTGCCAGCAGTGAATTGGGGACAGGGAACTCCTACGAGCAGTACTTC CASSELGTGNSYEQYF
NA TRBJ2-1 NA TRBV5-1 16 TGCGCCAGCAGCTATGAGCCGGCGCCTTCCTACAATGAGCAGTTCTTC CASSYEPAPSYNEQFF
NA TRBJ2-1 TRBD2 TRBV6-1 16 TGTGCCAGCAGTGCCTACAGACTAGCCTCCTACAATGAGCAGTTCTTC CASSAYRLASYNEQFF
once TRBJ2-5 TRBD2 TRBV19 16 TGTGCCAGTAGTTGGACTAGCGGGAGGGCCGGGGAGACCCAGTACTTC CASSWTSGRAGETQYF
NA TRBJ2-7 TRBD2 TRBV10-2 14 TGCGCCAGCAGGACTAGCGGGAGTTCATACGAGCAGTACTTC CASRTSGSSYEQYF
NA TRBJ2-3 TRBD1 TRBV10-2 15 TGCGCCAGCCACGGACAGGGGGAGAGCACAGATACGCAGTATTTT CASHGQGESTDTQYF
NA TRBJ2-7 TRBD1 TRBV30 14 TGTGCCTGGAGGTACCCCGGGACAGCCTACGAGCAGTACTTC CAWRYPGTAYEQYF
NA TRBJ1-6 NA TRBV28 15 TGTGCCAGCAGTTTTTATGACATATTCGGCTCACCCCTCCACTTT CASSFYDIFGSPLHF
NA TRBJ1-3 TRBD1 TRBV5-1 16 TGCGCCAGCAGCTTGGCCGGGACAGGTACTGGAAACACCATATATTTT CASSLAGTGTGNTIYF
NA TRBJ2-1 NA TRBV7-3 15 TGTGCCAGCAGCTTATCATATCAGGGCTACAATGAGCAGTTCTTC CASSLSYQGYNEQFF
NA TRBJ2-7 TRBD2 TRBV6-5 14 TGTGCCAGCAGTAAGCGGGAGTGGGGGCTCGAGCAGTACTTC CASSKREWGLEQYF
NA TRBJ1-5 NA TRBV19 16 TGTGCCAGTAGTACCACCTCTACAGGGAAGCATCAGCCCCAGCATTTT CASSTTSTGKHQPQHF
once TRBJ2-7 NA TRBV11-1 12 TGTGCCAGCAGCGCTGGGAGTTACGAGCAGTACTTC CASSAGSYEQYF
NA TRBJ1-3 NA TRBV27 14 TGTGCCAGCAGTTTAGGGGGTGGTGGAAACACCATATATTTT CASSLGGGGNTIYF
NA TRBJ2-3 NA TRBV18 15 TGTGCCAGCTCACCGTCCGGGATTAGGACAGATACGCAGTATTTT CASSPSGIRTDTQYF
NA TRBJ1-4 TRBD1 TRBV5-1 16 TGCGCCAGCAGCTGGAAAACAGGGGGCGAAAATGAAAAACTGTTTTTT CASSWKTGGENEKLFF
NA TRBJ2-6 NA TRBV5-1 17 TGCGCCAGCAGCTTGGCCGTTTGGGGGTCTGGGGCCAACGTCCTGACTTTC CASSLAVWGSGANVLTF
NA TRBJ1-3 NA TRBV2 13 TGTGCCAGCTGCCGGGACTCGGGAAACACCATATATTTT CASCRDSGNTIYF
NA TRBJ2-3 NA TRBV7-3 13 TGTGCCAGCAGCCAAAACCGGGCGGATACGCAGTATTTT CASSQNRADTQYF